This T cell receptor (beta chain) is from a study of response to subunit inactivated influenza vaccine. To note about this clonotype: Its specificity is unknown.

One entry per CDR3 protein, called by TCRdb with MiXCR from the RT-PCR reads. Seen here are hundreds of thousands of distinct CDR3 sequences, approximately 15% observed once, and the top ten hold around 7%. Study-wide findings and caveats: Every seasonal influenza vaccination brings in few new T cells, the authors suggested.

The clonotype originates from a man aged 45 to 65 who received an inactivated influenza vaccine. The starting material was PBMCs from blood, obtained around 14 days before vaccination.

The DNA of the CDR3 is TGTGCCAGCACCCCAAGACAGGGGACTAATGAAAAACTGTTTTTT. This translates into CASTPRQGTNEKLFF. The chain uses TRBV2 and TRBJ1-4, with 8 bases fitting TRBD1. The CDR3 extends over 15 amino acids. V shed 7 bases and J 2 bases; nucleotides not matched to a gene: 6. Germline CDR1 and CDR2: SNHLY and FYNNEI.